This TCR beta chain originates from a study of cytotoxic CD8 clonotypes in ibrutinib-treated CLL. Sequenced by immunoSEQ multiplex PCR; TCRdb stores in-frame clones only, minus some. Of about 68,000 clones listed, 90% are singletons. Germline V gives CDR1 SGHRS, CDR2 YFSETQ. V was pared by 0 bases and J by 5 bases, with 11 bases between. The CDR3 has 15 residues. The receptor was isolated from a human donor with chronic lymphocytic leukemia. Here the sequenced sample was PBMCs, taken after 12 months of ibrutinib treatment. The chain recombines TRBV5-1 with TRBJ2-2; D gene uncertain. Written as DNA, the CDR3 is TGCGCCAGCAGCTTGGTTCTAGTTGCAACCGGGGAGCTGTTTTTT. Translated, it gives CASSLVLVATGELFF.